Listed below are T cell receptor beta chains from one sample, sequenced in a study of a mutant IDH1 vaccine in newly diagnosed glioma. Libraries were prepared by immunoSEQ multiplex PCR; TCRdb keeps only in-frame clonotypes and omits some of them. This sample has tens of thousands of clones; around 81% occur once, and the top ten carry 3% to 3.5%. For these receptors, no antigen is known. Sample: PBMCs, taken from a glioma patient whose treatment included an IDH1 peptide vaccine. Every receptor here comes from a young man with glioma. The CDR3 runs from the conserved cysteine through the conserved F or W. The order of the fields is clone size, V gene, J gene, D gene, CDR3 protein, CDR3 DNA. D genes are given only for firm matches. The listing skips clone size in some rows; elsewhere it reads once, few, many or a size class.

NA	TRBV6-4	TRBJ2-3	TRBD2	CASSRLAGSTDTQYF	TGTGCCAGCAGTCGACTAGCGGGAAGCACAGATACGCAGTATTTT
NA	TRBV2	TRBJ1-1	NA	CASSLRGIEAFF	TGTGCCAGCAGTTTACGGGGCATTGAAGCTTTCTTT
few	TRBV2	TRBJ1-1	TRBD1	CASSDRGWYTEAFF	TGTGCCAGCAGTGACAGGGGGTGGTACACTGAAGCTTTCTTT
NA	TRBV28	TRBJ2-1	TRBD1	CASRGRQGLIYNEQFF	TGTGCCAGCAGGGGTAGACAGGGCCTAATCTACAATGAGCAGTTCTTC
NA	TRBV19	TRBJ1-2	NA	CASSINRDGGYTF	TGTGCCAGTAGTATCAACAGGGACGGGGGCTACACCTTC
NA	TRBV5-8	TRBJ1-5	NA	CASTDLREIVNQPQHF	TGTGCCAGCACCGATCTTAGGGAGATTGTCAATCAGCCCCAGCATTTT
NA	TRBV7-2	TRBJ1-2	NA	CASSLGQGYGYTF	TGTGCCAGCAGCTTAGGGCAGGGATATGGCTACACCTTC
NA	TRBV6-6	TRBJ1-1	NA	CASRNGGSGTEAFF	TGTGCCAGCAGAAATGGGGGGTCCGGGACTGAAGCTTTCTTT
NA	TRBV5-1	TRBJ1-4	TRBD1	CASSWRQGATNEKLFF	TGCGCCAGCAGCTGGAGACAGGGGGCAACTAATGAAAAACTGTTTTTT
NA	TRBV7-9	TRBJ2-1	NA	CASSTLGGAPNEQFF	TGTGCCAGCAGCACCCTGGGGGGGGCGCCCAATGAGCAGTTCTTC